This T cell receptor beta chain was recovered during a study of tumor-infiltrating lymphocytes in primary liver carcinoma. Germline lookup yields CDR1 MNHEY and CDR2 SVGAGI. The ends were cut back, 8 bases at V and 1 base at J, with 17 bases in the middle. This CDR3 has 15 residues. Making TCR beta cDNA involved roughly 0.55 ug total RNA and a constant-region primer. Three-round nested multiplex PCR performed with slightly modified ARM-PCR produced the TCR beta libraries. Researchers ran the first two PCR rounds for roughly 10 cycles each with TRBV1-TRBV30 forward primers and a C-beta reverse primer. From the multiplex PCR reads, TCRdb called clonotypes with MiXCR, one entry per CDR3 protein. The data contain 95,000 to 150,000 distinct CDR3 sequences, roughly three fifths of them singletons. Worth noting for this clonotype: A read error is likely, as this CDR3 ends without the conserved phenylalanine or tryptophan.

Co-extracted RNA and DNA came from roughly 21-30 mg of unsorted bulk tissue. The source of this sequence is a woman in her fifties or sixties with primary liver carcinoma and hepatitis B virus infection. Material for sequencing was liver tumor tissue from sampling region 1. Subset of the sample: tumor region T1, superior pole. The chain is built from TRBV6-5 and TRBJ1-1; a possible D gene is TRBD1 (5 bases). The CDR3 region is CASGTQGRQNTEAFS. The CDR3 nucleotides read TGTGCCAGCGGTACTCAGGGACGGCAGAACACTGAAGCTTTCTCT.